These 21 T cell receptor beta chains share one sample of origin, sequenced in a study of cytomegalovirus exposure and HLA in healthy donors. With 60 Vbeta and 13 Jbeta primers, the PCR was carried out. Data came from immunoSEQ multiplex PCR; TCRdb stores just in-frame clones and leaves some out. The table shows over 150,000 clones, with roughly 84% occurring only once. Material for sequencing was PBMCs. Every receptor here comes from a boy younger than 10 in good health and CMV-seronegative.

About this clone itself: The missing conserved phenylalanine or tryptophan at the end of this CDR3 makes a read error likely. The chain carries TRBV4-1 and TRBJ2-7; TRBD2 might be the D (6 bases). The CDR3 sequence is 15 residues long. Germline CDR1 reads MGHRA; CDR2 reads YSYEKL. The V gene lost 1 base and the J gene lost 0 bases, with 10 bases spanning the gap. This CDR3 is CASSQVVGSSYEQYL. As DNA, the CDR3 is TGCGCCAGCAGCCAAGTGGTCGGGAGCTCCTACGAGCAGTACCTC.

The V gene is TRBV5-4, the J gene TRBJ1-2; 8 positions match TRBD1. Unmatched junction bases numbered 12, after V lost 4 bases and J lost 4 bases. Germline V gene lookup returns CDR1 SGHNT and CDR2 YYREEE (reference sequence). The CDR3 is made up of 16 amino acids. The CDR3 sequence is CASSKGQVGLGYGYTF. In DNA form, the CDR3 reads TGTGCCAGCAGCAAGGGACAGGTGGGGCTAGGCTATGGCTACACCTTC.

This clone was found once. V and J are TRBV6-5 and TRBJ2-1, with D unresolved. Trimming took 7 bases from V and 9 from J, leaving 22 bases between them. Germline CDR1 is MNHEY and CDR2 is SVGAGI. The CDR3 consists of 15 residues. The CDR3 nucleotides read TGTGCCAGCACCAGAACTACAAAACCTACTGGTGAGCAGTTCTTC. The encoded protein is CASTRTTKPTGEQFF.

The V gene is TRBV28, the J gene TRBJ2-1; D possibly corresponds to TRBD2 (6 bases). The CDR3 totals 13 residues. V was clipped by 2 bases and J by 8 bases, with 10 bases between them. Germline loops: CDR1 MDHEN, CDR2 SYDVKM. The CDR3 nucleotides read TGTGCCAGCAGTTTAGGACTACTCGATGAGCAGTTCTTC. Translated, it gives CASSLGLLDEQFF.

The genes are TRBV7-9 and TRBJ2-5; D call uncertain. V lost 5 bases to trimming and J lost 2 bases, with 12 bases between them. CDR3 length equals 14 residues. Germline loops: CDR1 SEHNR, CDR2 FQNEAQ (reference sequence). The DNA for the CDR3 is TGTGCCAGCAGCCTAGATACAGCACAAGAGACCCAGTACTTC. It encodes CASSLDTAQETQYF.

This clone was counted only a few times. The V call is TRBV6-5, the J call TRBJ2-6; D is undetermined. The V end was cut by 5 bases, the J end by 4 bases, with 9 bases between. Germline V gives CDR1 MNHEY, CDR2 SVGAGI. The CDR3 runs 14 residues. CDR3 DNA: TGTGCCAGCAGTCGACAATCCGGGGCCAACGTCCTGACTTTC. As protein: CASSRQSGANVLTF.

For the CDR3, the DNA is TGTGCCTGGAGGGACAGGGGAGAATACGAGCAGTACTTC. It encodes CAWRDRGEYEQYF. The chain recombines TRBV30 with TRBJ2-5; 9 nucleotides match TRBD1. TRBJ2-7 matches the DNA end more closely, so the J call is doubtful. This CDR3 spans 13 amino acids. Germline V gene lookup returns CDR1 GTSNPN and CDR2 SVGIG (reference sequence).

The rearrangement links TRBV4-1 to TRBJ2-5, with D uncertain. The CDR3 covers 12 residues. Trimming removed 1 base at V and 5 bases at J, with 5 bases between. In germline, CDR1 is MGHRA, CDR2 YSYEKL. The CDR3 DNA reads as TGCGCCAGCAGCCAAGGTGGCGAGACCCAGTACTTC. Protein: CASSQGGETQYF.

The genes are TRBV5-1 and TRBJ2-5; 7 nucleotides match TRBD2. J was trimmed by 3 bases and V by 6 bases; bases with no gene match: 14. Germline values: CDR1 SGHRS, CDR2 YFSETQ. This CDR3 spans 16 amino acids. The CDR3 coding sequence is TGCGCCAGCACGACTCCCAAGCCGGGGGGAGAAGAGACCCAGTACTTC. Its translation: CASTTPKPGGEETQYF.

The gene calls are TRBV2 and TRBJ2-1; 7 nucleotides line up with TRBD2. This CDR3 has 15 amino acids. The trim removed 6 bases at V and 2 bases at J, leaving 7 bases unmatched. From germline, CDR1 is SNHLY and CDR2 FYNNEI. The chain's CDR3 is CASRREREPYNEQFF. CDR3 bases: TGTGCCAGCAGGAGGGAGCGGGAACCCTACAATGAGCAGTTCTTC.

This clone showed up just a few times. The chain has TRBV27 and TRBJ1-5; TRBD1 might be the D (5 bases). There are 14 residues in the CDR3. V was pared by 2 bases and J by 14 bases, with 19 bases between. Germline V gives CDR1 MNHEY, CDR2 SMNVEV (reference sequence). CDR3 DNA sequence: TGTGCCAGCAGTTTAAACGGGGCGCGGGGTGAGGAGCATTTT. It is translated as CASSLNGARGEEHF.

The rearrangement joins TRBV6-5 to TRBJ2-7, with 7 bases fitting TRBD1. The CDR3 length is 14 residues. In germline, CDR1 is MNHEY, CDR2 SVGAGI. With 4 bases clipped from V and 5 bases from J, the junction kept 8 bases outside the gene matches. The CDR3 nucleotides are TGTGCCAGCAGTTGGCGACAGGGTACCCACGAGCAGTACTTC. Its translation: CASSWRQGTHEQYF.

The CDR3 sequence: CASSPGDTEAFF. The CDR3 bases are TGTGCCAGCTCCCCCGGGGACACTGAAGCTTTCTTT. V gene TRBV18 combines with J gene TRBJ1-1; D is ambiguous. The CDR3 runs to 12 residues. Trimming removed 6 bases at V and 3 bases at J, with 8 bases between. Germline CDR1 is KGHSH and CDR2 is LQKENI.

The chain carries TRBV4-1 and TRBJ1-1; D is unclear. The germline V and J ends were trimmed by 4 bases and 4 bases, with 16 bases remaining between them. Looked up from germline, CDR1 is MGHRA and CDR2 is YSYEKL. The CDR3 totals 15 residues. This CDR3 is CASSPDSKVVTEAFF. DNA of the CDR3: TGCGCCAGCAGCCCCGACTCTAAGGTTGTCACTGAAGCTTTCTTT.

As for this clone: The same CDR3 can be traced to other DNA sequences in this sample. J is TRBJ2-5 and V is TRBV5-6; D unresolved. The CDR3 is 12 residues long. CDR1 and CDR2 (germline): SGHDT, YYEEEE. Trimming took 0 bases from V and 5 from J, leaving 5 bases between them. The CDR3 sequence: CASSLGRETQYF. In DNA form, the CDR3 reads TGTGCCAGCAGCTTGGGCAGGGAGACCCAGTACTTC.

J is TRBJ2-3 and V is TRBV2, with D possibly being TRBD2 (5 bases). Germline lookup yields CDR1 SNHLY and CDR2 FYNNEI. This CDR3 region has 15 residues. The V end lost 4 bases, the J end lost 0 bases, and 11 bases lay between the germline ends. The CDR3 sequence is CASSVDWTSTDTQYF. Written as DNA, the CDR3 is TGTGCCAGCAGTGTGGACTGGACGAGCACAGATACGCAGTATTTT. The full variable domain, completed using reference TRBV2 and TRBJ2-3, is EPEVTQTPSHQVTQMGQEVILRCVPISNHLYFYWYRQILGQKVEFLVSFYNNEISEKSEIFDDQFSVERPDGSNFTLKIRSTKLEDSAMYFCASSVDWTSTDTQYFGPGTRLTVL.

The chain joins TRBV6-1 to TRBJ2-7; D gene unclear. The germline CDR1 and CDR2 sequences are MNHNS and SASEGT. V was pared by 3 bases and J by 2 bases, with 8 bases between. This CDR3 comprises 13 residues. CDR3 sequence: CASSDQSAYEQYF. DNA for the CDR3: TGTGCCAGCAGTGACCAGTCAGCCTACGAGCAGTACTTC.

The rearrangement joins TRBV4-2 to TRBJ2-5, with 8 nucleotides matching TRBD2. Germline CDR1 reads LGHNA; CDR2 reads YNFKEQ. The V gene end was trimmed by 0 bases and the J gene end by 11 bases; junction bases not matched to a gene: 8. CDR3 length: 14 amino acids. CDR3 nucleotide sequence: TGTGCCAGCAGCCAAGATCGGGAGGGTGAAGAGCAGTACTTC. Its translation is CASSQDREGEEQYF.

In this sample, this clone turned up once. The gene calls are TRBV9 and TRBJ2-5, with 7 nucleotides matching TRBD2. Per the germline V gene, CDR1 is SGDLS and CDR2 is YYNGEE. The J segment lost 2 bases and the V segment lost 0 bases, leaving 7 bases of the junction unmatched. There are 16 residues in the CDR3. CDR3 loop: CASSVAPGRGQETQYF. The CDR3 DNA is TGTGCCAGCAGCGTAGCGCCGGGGAGGGGACAAGAGACCCAGTACTTC.

The chain links TRBV28 to TRBJ2-7, with 12 positions matching TRBD1. After removal of 5 bases from V and 3 bases from J, the junction contained 8 bases not matched to a gene. This CDR3 spans 16 amino acids. CDR1 and CDR2 (germline): MDHEN, SYDVKM. The CDR3 sequence: CASSSRDRGRVYEQYF. CDR3 DNA: TGTGCCAGCAGTAGCCGGGACAGGGGGCGCGTCTACGAGCAGTACTTC.

V is TRBV4-1 and J is TRBJ2-7, with 9 bases aligning to TRBD2. The germline V gene encodes CDR1 MGHRA and CDR2 YSYEKL. This CDR3 region has 14 residues. V shed 4 bases and J 5 bases; nucleotides not matched to a gene: 6. The CDR3 DNA is TGCGCCAGCAGCCTTCTAGCGGGAAGGGACGAGCAGTACTTC. Its translation: CASSLLAGRDEQYF.